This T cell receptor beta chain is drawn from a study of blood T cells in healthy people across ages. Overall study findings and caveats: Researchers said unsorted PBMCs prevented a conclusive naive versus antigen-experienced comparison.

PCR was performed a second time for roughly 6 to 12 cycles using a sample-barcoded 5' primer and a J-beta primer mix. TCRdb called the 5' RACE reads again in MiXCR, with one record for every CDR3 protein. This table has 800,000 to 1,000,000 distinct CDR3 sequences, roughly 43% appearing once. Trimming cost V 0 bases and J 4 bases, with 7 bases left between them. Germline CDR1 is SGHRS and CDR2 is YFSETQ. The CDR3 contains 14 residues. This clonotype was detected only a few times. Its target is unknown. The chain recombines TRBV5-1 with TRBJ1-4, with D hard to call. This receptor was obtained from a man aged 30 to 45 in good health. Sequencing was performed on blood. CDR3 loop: CASSLERYNEKLFF. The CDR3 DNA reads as TGCGCCAGCAGCTTGGAACGGTATAATGAAAAACTGTTTTTT.